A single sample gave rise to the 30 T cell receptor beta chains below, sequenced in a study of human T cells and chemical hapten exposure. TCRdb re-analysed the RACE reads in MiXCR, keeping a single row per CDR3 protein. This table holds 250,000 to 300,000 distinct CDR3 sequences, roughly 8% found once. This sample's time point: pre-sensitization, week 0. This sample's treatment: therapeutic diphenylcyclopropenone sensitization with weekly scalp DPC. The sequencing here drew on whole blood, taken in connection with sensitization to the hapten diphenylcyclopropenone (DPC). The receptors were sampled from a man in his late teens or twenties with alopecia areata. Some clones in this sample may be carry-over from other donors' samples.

The CDR3 protein is CASSQDSWPTEAFF. Written as DNA, the CDR3 is TGTGCCAGCAGCCAAGACAGTTGGCCCACTGAAGCTTTCTTT. V is TRBV7-6 and J is TRBJ1-1; D perhaps matches TRBD1 (5 bases). The CDR3 loop spans 14 amino acids. CDR1 and CDR2 from the germline V gene are SGHVS and FNYEAQ. Trimming left V 5 bases short and J 4 bases short, with 14 bases between.

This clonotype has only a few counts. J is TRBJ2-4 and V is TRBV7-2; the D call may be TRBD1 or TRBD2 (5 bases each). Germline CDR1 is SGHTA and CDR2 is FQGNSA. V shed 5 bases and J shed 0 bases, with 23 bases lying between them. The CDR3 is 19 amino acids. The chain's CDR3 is CASSPSRDPETLAKNIQYF. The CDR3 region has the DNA TGTGCCAGCAGCCCCTCCCGGGACCCGGAAACTCTAGCCAAAAACATTCAGTACTTC.

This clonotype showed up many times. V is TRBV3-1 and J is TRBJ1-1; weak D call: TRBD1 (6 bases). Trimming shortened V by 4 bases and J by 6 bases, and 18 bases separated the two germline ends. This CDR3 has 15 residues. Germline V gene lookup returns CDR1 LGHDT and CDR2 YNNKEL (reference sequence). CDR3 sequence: CASSRSAGASAEAFF. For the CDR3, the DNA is TGTGCCAGCAGCCGGTCCGCAGGGGCGAGTGCTGAAGCTTTCTTT.

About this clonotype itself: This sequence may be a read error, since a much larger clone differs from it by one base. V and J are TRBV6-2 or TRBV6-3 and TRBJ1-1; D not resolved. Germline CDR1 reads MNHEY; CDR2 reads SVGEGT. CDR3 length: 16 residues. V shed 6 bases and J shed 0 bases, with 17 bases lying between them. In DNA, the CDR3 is TGTGCCAGCAGCCCCGTCATGACGGGGATGAACACTGAAGCTTTCTTT. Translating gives CASSPVMTGMNTEAFF.

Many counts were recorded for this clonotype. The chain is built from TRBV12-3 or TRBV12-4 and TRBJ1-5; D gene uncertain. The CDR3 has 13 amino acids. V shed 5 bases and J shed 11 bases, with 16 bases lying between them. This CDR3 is CASSHRPIPSQHF. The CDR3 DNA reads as TGTGCCAGCAGTCACAGACCTATACCCTCCCAGCATTTT.

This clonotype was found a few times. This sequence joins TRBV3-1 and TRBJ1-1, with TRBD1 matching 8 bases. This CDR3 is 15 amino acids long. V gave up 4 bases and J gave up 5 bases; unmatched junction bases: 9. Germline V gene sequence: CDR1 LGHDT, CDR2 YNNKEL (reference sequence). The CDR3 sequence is CASSPRTGIGTEAFF. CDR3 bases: TGTGCCAGCAGCCCCCGGACAGGGATTGGGACTGAAGCTTTCTTT.

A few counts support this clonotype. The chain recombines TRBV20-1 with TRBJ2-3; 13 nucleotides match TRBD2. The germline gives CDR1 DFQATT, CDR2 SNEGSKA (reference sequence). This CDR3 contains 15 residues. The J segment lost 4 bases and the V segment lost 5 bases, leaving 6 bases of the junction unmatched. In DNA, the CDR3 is TGCAGTGCTTTTAGACTAGCGGGGGGATCAGATACGCAGTATTTT. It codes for CSAFRLAGGSDTQYF.

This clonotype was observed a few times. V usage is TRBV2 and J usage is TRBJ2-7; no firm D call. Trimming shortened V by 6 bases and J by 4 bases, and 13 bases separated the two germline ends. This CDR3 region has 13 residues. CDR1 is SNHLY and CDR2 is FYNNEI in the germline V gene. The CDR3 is CASSRTITYEQYV. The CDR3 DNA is TGTGCCAGCAGCAGGACCATAACATACGAGCAGTACGTC.

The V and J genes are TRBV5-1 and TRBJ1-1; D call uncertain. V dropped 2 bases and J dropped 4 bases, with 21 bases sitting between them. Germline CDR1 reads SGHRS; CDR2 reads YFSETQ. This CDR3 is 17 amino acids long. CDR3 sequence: CASSFGRVVVSGTEAFF. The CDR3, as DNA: TGCGCCAGCAGCTTCGGAAGGGTTGTCGTATCGGGCACTGAAGCTTTCTTT.

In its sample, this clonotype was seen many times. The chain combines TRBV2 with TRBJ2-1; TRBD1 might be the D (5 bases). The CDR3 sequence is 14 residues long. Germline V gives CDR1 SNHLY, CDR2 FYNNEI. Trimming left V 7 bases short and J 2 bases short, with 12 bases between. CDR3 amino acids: CASITARAYNEQFF. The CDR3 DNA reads TGTGCCAGCATCACGGCCAGGGCCTACAATGAGCAGTTCTTC. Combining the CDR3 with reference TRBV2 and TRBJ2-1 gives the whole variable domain EPEVTQTPSHQVTQMGQEVILRCVPISNHLYFYWYRQILGQKVEFLVSFYNNEISEKSEIFDDQFSVERPDGSNFTLKIRSTKLEDSAMYFCASITARAYNEQFFGPGTRLTVL.

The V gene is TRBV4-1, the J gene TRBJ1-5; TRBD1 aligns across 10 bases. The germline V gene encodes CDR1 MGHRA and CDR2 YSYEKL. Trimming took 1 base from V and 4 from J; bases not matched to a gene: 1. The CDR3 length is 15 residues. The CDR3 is CASSQGQGANQPQHF. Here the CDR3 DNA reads TGCGCCAGCAGCCAAGGACAGGGGGCGAATCAGCCCCAGCATTTT.

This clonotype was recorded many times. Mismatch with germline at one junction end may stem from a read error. CDR3 region: CASSEYELADF. CDR3 DNA: TGTGCCAGCAGTGAGTACGAGCTAGCAGATTTC. The rearrangement uses TRBV2 and TRBJ2-7, with a weak D call TRBD2 (5 bases). Germline V gene lookup returns CDR1 SNHLY and CDR2 FYNNEI. This CDR3 contains 11 residues.

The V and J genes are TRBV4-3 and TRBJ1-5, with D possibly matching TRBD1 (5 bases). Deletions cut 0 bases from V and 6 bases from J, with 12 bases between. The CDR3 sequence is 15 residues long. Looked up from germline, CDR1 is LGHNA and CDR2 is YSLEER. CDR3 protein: CASSQDGASLQPQHF. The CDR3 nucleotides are TGCGCCAGCAGCCAAGATGGGGCCAGCCTTCAGCCCCAGCATTTT.

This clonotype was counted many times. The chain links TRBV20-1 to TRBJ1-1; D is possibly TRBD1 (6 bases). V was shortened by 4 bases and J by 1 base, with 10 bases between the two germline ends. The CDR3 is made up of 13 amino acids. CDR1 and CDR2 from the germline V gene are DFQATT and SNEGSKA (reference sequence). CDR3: CSATGATNTEAFF. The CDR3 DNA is TGCAGTGCTACAGGGGCCACGAACACTGAAGCTTTCTTT.

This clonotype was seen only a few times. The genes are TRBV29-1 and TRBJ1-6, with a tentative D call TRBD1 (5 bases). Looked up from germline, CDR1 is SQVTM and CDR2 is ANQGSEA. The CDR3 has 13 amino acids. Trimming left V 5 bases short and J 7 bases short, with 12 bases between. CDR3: CSVLGDTNSPLHF. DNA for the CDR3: TGCAGCGTTCTAGGGGATACCAATTCACCCCTCCACTTT.

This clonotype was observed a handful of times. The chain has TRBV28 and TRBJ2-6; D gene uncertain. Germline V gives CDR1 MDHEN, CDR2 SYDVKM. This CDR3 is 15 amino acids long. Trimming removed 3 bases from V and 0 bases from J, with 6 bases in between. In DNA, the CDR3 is TGTGCCAGCAGTTTCCGGCCCTCTGGGGCCAACGTCCTGACTTTC. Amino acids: CASSFRPSGANVLTF.

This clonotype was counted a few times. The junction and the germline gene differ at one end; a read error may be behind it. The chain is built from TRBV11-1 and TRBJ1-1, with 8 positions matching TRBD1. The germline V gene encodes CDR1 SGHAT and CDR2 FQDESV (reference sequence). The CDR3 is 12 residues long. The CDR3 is CASSAGTGRIGF. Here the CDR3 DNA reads TGTGCCAGCAGCGCCGGGACAGGAAGAATCGGGTTT.

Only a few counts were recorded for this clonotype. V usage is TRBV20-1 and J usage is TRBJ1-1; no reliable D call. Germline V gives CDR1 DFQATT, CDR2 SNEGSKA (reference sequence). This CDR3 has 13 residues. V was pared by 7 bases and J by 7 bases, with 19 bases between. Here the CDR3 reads CSVPDPRVIEAFF. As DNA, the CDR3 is TGCAGTGTCCCGGACCCGCGGGTAATTGAAGCTTTCTTT.

Written as DNA, the CDR3 is TGTGCCAGCAGCCGTCGACTAGCGGGGGTTAACACCGGGGAGCTGTTTTTT. Amino acids: CASSRRLAGVNTGELFF. The chain uses TRBV3-1 and TRBJ2-2; 12 bases are shared with TRBD2. The CDR3 length is 17 residues. With V trimmed by 4 bases and J by 2 bases, 5 bases remained unmatched. CDR1 LGHDT and CDR2 YNNKEL come from the germline V gene (reference sequence).

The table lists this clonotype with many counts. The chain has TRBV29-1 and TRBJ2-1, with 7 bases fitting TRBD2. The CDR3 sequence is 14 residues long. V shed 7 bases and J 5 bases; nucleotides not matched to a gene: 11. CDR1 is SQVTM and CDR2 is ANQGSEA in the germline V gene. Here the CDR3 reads CSARPTSLNNEQFF. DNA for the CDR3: TGCAGCGCGAGACCGACTAGCTTAAACAATGAGCAGTTCTTC.

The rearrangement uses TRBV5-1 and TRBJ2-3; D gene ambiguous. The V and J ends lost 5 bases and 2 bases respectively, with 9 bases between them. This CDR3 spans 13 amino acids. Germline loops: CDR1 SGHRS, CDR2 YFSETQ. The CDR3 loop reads CASRLLDTDTQYF. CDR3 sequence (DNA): TGCGCCAGCAGACTACTCGACACAGATACGCAGTATTTT.

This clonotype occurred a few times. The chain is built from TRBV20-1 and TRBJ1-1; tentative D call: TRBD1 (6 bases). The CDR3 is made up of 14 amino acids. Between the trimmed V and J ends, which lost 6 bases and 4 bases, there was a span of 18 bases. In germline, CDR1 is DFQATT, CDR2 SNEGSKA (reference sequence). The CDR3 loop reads CSAQPGGGGTEAFF. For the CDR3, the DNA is TGCAGTGCACAACCGGGGGGCGGCGGCACTGAAGCTTTCTTT.

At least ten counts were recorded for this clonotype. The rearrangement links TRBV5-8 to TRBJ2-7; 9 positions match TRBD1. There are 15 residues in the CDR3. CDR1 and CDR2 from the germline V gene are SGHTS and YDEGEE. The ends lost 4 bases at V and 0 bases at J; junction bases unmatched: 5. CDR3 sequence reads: CASSLRDRASYEQYV. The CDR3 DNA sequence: TGTGCCAGCAGCCTCCGGGACAGGGCCTCCTACGAGCAGTACGTC.

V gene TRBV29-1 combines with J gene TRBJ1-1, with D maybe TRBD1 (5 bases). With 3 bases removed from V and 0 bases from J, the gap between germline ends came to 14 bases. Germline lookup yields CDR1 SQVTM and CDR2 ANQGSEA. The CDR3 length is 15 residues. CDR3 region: CSVEGGGGMNTEAFF. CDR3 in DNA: TGCAGCGTTGAGGGAGGTGGGGGAATGAACACTGAAGCTTTCTTT.

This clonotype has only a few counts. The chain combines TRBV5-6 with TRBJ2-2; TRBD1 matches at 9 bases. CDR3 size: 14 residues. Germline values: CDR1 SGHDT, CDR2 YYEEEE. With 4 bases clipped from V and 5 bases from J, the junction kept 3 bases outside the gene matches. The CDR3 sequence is CASSMDRGTGELFF. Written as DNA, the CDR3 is TGTGCCAGCAGCATGGACAGGGGAACCGGGGAGCTGTTTTTT.

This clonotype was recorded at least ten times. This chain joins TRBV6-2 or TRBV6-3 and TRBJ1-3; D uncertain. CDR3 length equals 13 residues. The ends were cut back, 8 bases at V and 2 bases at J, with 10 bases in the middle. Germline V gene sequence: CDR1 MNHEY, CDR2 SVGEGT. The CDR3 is CASLPRAGNTIYF. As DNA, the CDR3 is TGTGCCAGCTTACCGCGCGCTGGAAACACCATATATTTT.

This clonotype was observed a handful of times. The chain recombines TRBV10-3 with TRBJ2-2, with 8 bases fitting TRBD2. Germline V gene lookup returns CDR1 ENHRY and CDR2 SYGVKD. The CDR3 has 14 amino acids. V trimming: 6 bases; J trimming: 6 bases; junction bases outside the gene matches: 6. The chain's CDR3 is CAIRGGLVAGELFF. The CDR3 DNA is TGTGCCATCAGAGGGGGACTAGTTGCCGGGGAGCTGTTTTTT.

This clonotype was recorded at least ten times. The CDR3 here is CASRDRSSNQPQHF. The CDR3 DNA reads TGCGCCAGCAGGGACAGGTCCAGCAATCAGCCCCAGCATTTT. The chain joins TRBV4-1 to TRBJ1-5; 7 bases fit TRBD1. V shed 6 bases and J 1 base; nucleotides not matched to a gene: 3. Per the germline V gene, CDR1 is MGHRA and CDR2 is YSYEKL. The CDR3 sequence is 14 residues long.

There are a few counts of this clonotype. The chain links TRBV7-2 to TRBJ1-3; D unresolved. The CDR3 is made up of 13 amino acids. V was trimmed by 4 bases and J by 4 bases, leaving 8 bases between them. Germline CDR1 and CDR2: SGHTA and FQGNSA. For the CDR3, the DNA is TGTGCCAGCAGCTCTCAGGCCGGAAACACCATATATTTT. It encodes CASSSQAGNTIYF.

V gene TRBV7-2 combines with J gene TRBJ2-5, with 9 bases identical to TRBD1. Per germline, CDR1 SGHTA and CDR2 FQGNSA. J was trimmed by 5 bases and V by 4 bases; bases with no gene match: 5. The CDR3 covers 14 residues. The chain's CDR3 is CASSWTGADETQYF. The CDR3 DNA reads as TGTGCCAGCAGCTGGACAGGGGCGGACGAGACCCAGTACTTC.